This T cell receptor beta chain stems from a study of control samples from healthy donors and cancer patients. Germline V gives CDR1 SQVTM, CDR2 ANQGSEA. The CDR3 contains 13 residues. V lost 7 bases to trimming and J lost 8 bases; unmatched junction nucleotides: 8. Profiled with immunoSEQ multiplex PCR; TCRdb holds only in-frame clones, not every one. The sample yields almost 85,000 clones, around 84% seen once. The sample consisted of PBMCs. The V gene is TRBV29-1, the J gene TRBJ1-4; TRBD1 matches 9 bases. The receptor comes from a man between 60 and 70 years old with head and neck cancer. The CDR3 region has the DNA TGCAGCGGTAACAGGGGGCAAGGAGAAAAACTGTTTTTT. This encodes CSGNRGQGEKLFF.